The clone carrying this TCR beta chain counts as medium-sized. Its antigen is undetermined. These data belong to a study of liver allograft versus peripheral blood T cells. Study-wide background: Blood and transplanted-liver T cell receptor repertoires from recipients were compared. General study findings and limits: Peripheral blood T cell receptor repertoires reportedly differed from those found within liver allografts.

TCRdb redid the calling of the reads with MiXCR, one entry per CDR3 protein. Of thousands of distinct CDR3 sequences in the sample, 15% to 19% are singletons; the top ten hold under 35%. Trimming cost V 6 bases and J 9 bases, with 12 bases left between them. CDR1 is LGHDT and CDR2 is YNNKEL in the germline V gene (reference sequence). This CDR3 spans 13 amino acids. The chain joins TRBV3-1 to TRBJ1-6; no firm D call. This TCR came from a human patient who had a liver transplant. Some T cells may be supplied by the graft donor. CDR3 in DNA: TGTGCCAGCAGTCCGACCTCGTGTTCACCCCTCCACTTT. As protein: CASSPTSCSPLHF. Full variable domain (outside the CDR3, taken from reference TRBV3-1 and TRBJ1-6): DTAVSQTPKYLVTQMGNDKSIKCEQNLGHDTMYWYKQDSKKFLKIMFSYNNKELIINETVPNRFSPKSPDKAHLNLHINSLELGDSAVYFCASSPTSCSPLHFGNGTRLTVT.